The 24 T cell receptor beta chains below come from one sample, sequenced in a study of T cell changes during pregnancy in multiple sclerosis. Some clones are missing from TCRdb's copy, which holds only in-frame ones; the method was immunoSEQ multiplex PCR. Seen here are tens of thousands of clones, 75% to 95% observed once, and the top ten hold 1% to 1.5%. Sequences were derived from peripheral blood, sampled after pregnancy. The receptors come from a female donor in good health, enrolled as a control in a pregnancy study.

The chain carries TRBV19 and TRBJ2-5; 13 bases align to TRBD2. Germline V gene lookup returns CDR1 LNHDA and CDR2 SQIVND (reference sequence). CDR3 length: 15 amino acids. The trim removed 4 bases at V and 5 bases at J, leaving 4 bases unmatched. CDR3 nucleotides: TGTGCCAGTAGTACAACTAGCGGGGGGGCGGAGACCCAGTACTTC. Its translation is CASSTTSGGAETQYF. Complete variable domain (other parts from reference TRBV19 and TRBJ2-5): DGGITQSPKYLFRKEGQNVTLSCEQNLNHDAMYWYRQDPGQGLRLIYYSQIVNDFQKGDIAEGYSVSREKKESFPLTVTSAQKNPTAFYLCASSTTSGGAETQYFGPGTRLLVL.

CDR3 coding DNA: TGTGCCAGCAGTGAACCGGGACTAGACAATGAGCAGTTCTTC. Translating it yields CASSEPGLDNEQFF. V gene TRBV6-1 combines with J gene TRBJ2-1; 8 bases map to TRBD2. The CDR3 contains 14 residues. The ends lost 2 bases at V and 5 bases at J; junction bases unmatched: 2. The germline V gene has CDR1 MNHNS and CDR2 SASEGT.

The V call is TRBV6-6, the J call TRBJ1-2, with 7 bases matching TRBD1. The CDR3 is 14 amino acids. V lost 5 bases, J lost 8 bases, and 11 bases stayed unmatched. Germline V gene sequence: CDR1 MNHNY, CDR2 SVGAGI (reference sequence). CDR3 in DNA: TGTGCCAGCAGTCAAGAGACAGGGTTGTACGGCTACACCTTC. It yields the protein CASSQETGLYGYTF.

The chain combines TRBV6-1 with TRBJ1-5; D unclear. Trimming shortened V by 2 bases and J by 6 bases, and 11 bases separated the two germline ends. The germline CDR1 and CDR2 sequences are MNHNS and SASEGT. The CDR3 spans 14 residues. In DNA form, the CDR3 reads TGTGCCAGCAGTGAAAACGCCCCCGGTCAGCCCCAGCATTTT. Encoded protein: CASSENAPGQPQHF.

The chain couples TRBV12-5 to TRBJ1-5; TRBD1 might be the D (5 bases). Trimming stripped 4 bases from V and 0 bases from J, with 25 bases between. This CDR3 is built from 20 residues. Germline loops: CDR1 LGHNT, CDR2 FRNRAP. This CDR3 reads CASGWTLRDSRSDSNQPQHF. The CDR3 coding sequence is TGTGCTAGTGGTTGGACTCTCCGGGACTCAAGGTCCGATAGCAATCAGCCCCAGCATTTT.

V gene TRBV5-1 combines with J gene TRBJ1-2; possible D gene TRBD1, 5 bases. CDR3 length equals 14 residues. Germline lookup yields CDR1 SGHRS and CDR2 YFSETQ. Trimming left V 0 bases short and J 2 bases short, with 8 bases between. The CDR3 DNA reads as TGCGCCAGCAGCTTGGGGGGCCAGAACTATGGCTACACCTTC. It codes for CASSLGGQNYGYTF.

CDR3 loop: CASSLETGSYGYTF. The CDR3 bases are TGTGCCAGCAGCTTAGAGACAGGGAGCTATGGCTACACCTTC. The chain is built from TRBV7-9 and TRBJ1-2, with 7 bases aligning to TRBD1. CDR1 SEHNR and CDR2 FQNEAQ come from the germline V gene (reference sequence). V was pared by 1 base and J by 4 bases, with 3 bases of the junction left unmatched. CDR3 length equals 14 residues. The full variable domain, rest sourced from reference TRBV7-9 and TRBJ1-2, is DTGVSQNPRHKITKRGQNVTFRCDPISEHNRLYWYRQTLGQGPEFLTYFQNEAQLEKSRLLSDRFSAERPKGSFSTLEIQRTEQGDSAMYLCASSLETGSYGYTFGSGTRLTVV.

This clone came up a few times. The CDR3, as DNA: TGTGCCTGGAGTCGTAGTTCGAACACTGAAGCTTTCTTT. This encodes CAWSRSSNTEAFF. V is TRBV30 and J is TRBJ1-1; D is ambiguous. The ends were cut back, 2 bases at V and 1 base at J, with 8 bases in the middle. The CDR3 extends over 13 amino acids. The germline CDR1 and CDR2 sequences are GTSNPN and SVGIG (reference sequence).

The chain combines TRBV5-1 with TRBJ2-7; D not certain. CDR1 and CDR2 from the germline V gene are SGHRS and YFSETQ. The CDR3 contains 12 residues. V lost 1 base and J 3 bases, leaving 5 bases between the germline ends. CDR3 loop: CASSLTSYEQYF. CDR3 DNA sequence: TGCGCCAGCAGCTTGACAAGCTACGAGCAGTACTTC.

The chain has TRBV4-1 and TRBJ1-2; D uncertain. Germline V CDR1 and CDR2: MGHRA, YSYEKL. Trimming stripped 3 bases from V and 1 base from J, with 18 bases between. CDR3 length equals 17 residues. The chain's CDR3 is CASSHLPLGVVNYGYTF. CDR3 DNA: TGCGCCAGCAGCCACCTCCCGCTCGGGGTGGTTAACTATGGCTACACCTTC.

The chain links TRBV19 to TRBJ1-2; no clear D. This CDR3 is built from 16 residues. The V gene's germline CDR1 is LNHDA and CDR2 SQIVND (reference sequence). Trimming stripped 0 bases from V and 4 bases from J, with 15 bases between. CDR3 sequence reads: CASSIDLEQNFYGYTF. CDR3 nucleotide sequence: TGTGCCAGTAGTATAGATCTGGAACAGAACTTCTATGGCTACACCTTC. The full variable domain, its missing parts supplied by reference TRBV19 and TRBJ1-2, is DGGITQSPKYLFRKEGQNVTLSCEQNLNHDAMYWYRQDPGQGLRLIYYSQIVNDFQKGDIAEGYSVSREKKESFPLTVTSAQKNPTAFYLCASSIDLEQNFYGYTFGSGTRLTVV.

This clone appeared a single time. V and J are TRBV5-4 and TRBJ1-1; TRBD1 matches at 8 bases. After removal of 0 bases from V and 4 bases from J, the junction contained 11 bases not matched to a gene. This CDR3 is 17 amino acids long. Looked up from germline, CDR1 is SGHNT and CDR2 is YYREEE (reference sequence). In nucleotides, the CDR3 is TGTGCCAGCAGCTTGGGAGGGCAGGGGGCCGGGATCACTGAAGCTTTCTTT. Its translation: CASSLGGQGAGITEAFF.

The rearrangement links TRBV2 to TRBJ2-3; D call uncertain. In germline, CDR1 is SNHLY, CDR2 FYNNEI. The CDR3 loop spans 14 amino acids. V shed 1 base and J shed 3 bases, with 8 bases lying between them. In DNA, the CDR3 is TGTGCCAGCAGTGAAGTAAGCTGGACAGATACGCAGTATTTT. Protein sequence: CASSEVSWTDTQYF.

V gene TRBV6-5 combines with J gene TRBJ1-2; D is uncertain. This CDR3 has 13 amino acids. Germline CDR1 is MNHEY and CDR2 is SVGAGI. Trimming shortened V by 0 bases and J by 4 bases, and 6 bases separated the two germline ends. This CDR3 is CASSYSRSYGYTF. The CDR3 DNA reads TGTGCCAGCAGTTACTCGCGAAGCTATGGCTACACCTTC.

J is TRBJ2-5 and V is TRBV4-3, with 11 bases identical to TRBD2. Germline V gene sequence: CDR1 LGHNA, CDR2 YSLEER. The CDR3 extends over 16 amino acids. The V gene end was trimmed by 5 bases and the J gene end by 2 bases; junction bases not matched to a gene: 7. The CDR3 spells CASSVAGTSGQETQYF. In DNA, the CDR3 is TGCGCCAGCAGCGTCGCCGGGACTAGCGGACAAGAGACCCAGTACTTC.

V is TRBV9 and J is TRBJ2-4; TRBD2 matches 13 bases. Germline V gives CDR1 SGDLS, CDR2 YYNGEE. The CDR3 runs to 16 residues. Germline trimming cut 2 bases from V and 4 bases from J; bases unmatched to any gene: 3. This chain's CDR3 is CASSVTSGGDKNIQYF. The CDR3, as DNA: TGTGCCAGCAGCGTTACTAGCGGGGGGGATAAAAACATTCAGTACTTC.

The chain carries TRBV7-2 and TRBJ2-7; the match to TRBD1 covers 8 bases. V lost 3 bases to trimming and J lost 3 bases; unmatched junction nucleotides: 7. Germline V gene data show CDR1 as SGHTA and CDR2 as FQGNSA. There are 15 residues in the CDR3. The CDR3 protein is CASSFEQGGYYEQYF. The CDR3 DNA reads TGTGCCAGCAGCTTCGAACAGGGGGGTTACTACGAGCAGTACTTC.

The rearrangement uses TRBV11-2 and TRBJ2-5; D is unclear. This CDR3 has 13 residues. Trimming cost V 5 bases and J 5 bases, with 12 bases left between them. Per germline, CDR1 SGHAT and CDR2 FQNNGV. The CDR3 is CASSPRPQETQYF. The CDR3 DNA reads TGTGCCAGCAGCCCTCGCCCGCAGGAGACCCAGTACTTC.

This clone was seen once. This rearrangement joins TRBV6-5 to TRBJ2-5, with D tentatively TRBD1 (6 bases). Germline-derived CDR1 and CDR2 are MNHEY and SVGAGI. The V end lost 6 bases, the J end lost 7 bases, and 15 bases lay between the germline ends. The length of the CDR3 is 13 residues. The CDR3 sequence is CASRPTGIGTQYF. In DNA form, the CDR3 reads TGTGCCAGCAGACCAACAGGGATAGGGACCCAGTACTTC.

V gene TRBV4-2 combines with J gene TRBJ1-6; 7 bases match TRBD1. Germline V CDR1 and CDR2: LGHNA, YNFKEQ. CDR3 length: 15 amino acids. The J segment lost 7 bases and the V segment lost 4 bases, leaving 7 bases of the junction unmatched. The CDR3: CASSPTTGSNSPLHF. As DNA, the CDR3 is TGTGCCAGCAGCCCGACGACAGGGTCAAATTCACCCCTCCACTTT.

The V call is TRBV19, the J call TRBJ2-7; 7 nucleotides agree with TRBD2. The CDR3 runs to 11 residues. Germline loops: CDR1 LNHDA, CDR2 SQIVND (reference sequence). V trimming: 8 bases; J trimming: 7 bases; junction bases outside the gene matches: 5. The CDR3: CASGAGAEQYF. As DNA, the CDR3 is TGTGCCAGTGGGGCGGGAGCAGAGCAGTACTTC. The entire variable domain, with the rest obtained from reference TRBV19 and TRBJ2-7, is as follows: DGGITQSPKYLFRKEGQNVTLSCEQNLNHDAMYWYRQDPGQGLRLIYYSQIVNDFQKGDIAEGYSVSREKKESFPLTVTSAQKNPTAFYLCASGAGAEQYFGPGTRLTVT.

The chain is built from TRBV27 and TRBJ2-7; 8 bases fit TRBD2. Germline-derived CDR1 and CDR2 are MNHEY and SMNVEV (reference sequence). J was trimmed by 6 bases and V by 4 bases; bases with no gene match: 11. The CDR3 extends over 15 amino acids. As DNA, the CDR3 is TGTGCCAGCAGTTCTCAGGCGGGGGGCCTGGGCGAGCAGTACTTC. The encoded protein is CASSSQAGGLGEQYF.

As DNA, the CDR3 is TGTGCCAGCAGTGAATGGGGGCAGGGGGTTGACTATGGCTACACCTTC. It codes for CASSEWGQGVDYGYTF. V usage is TRBV6-1 and J usage is TRBJ1-2; 7 nucleotides match TRBD1. V was clipped by 2 bases and J by 3 bases; unmatched bases: 9. The CDR3 sequence is 16 residues long. Germline lookup yields CDR1 MNHNS and CDR2 SASEGT.

This clone was picked up a small number of times. V is TRBV4-2 and J is TRBJ1-2, with 7 bases that match TRBD1. Germline V gene sequence: CDR1 LGHNA, CDR2 YNFKEQ. Unmatched junction bases numbered 11, after V lost 2 bases and J lost 5 bases. The CDR3 spans 16 residues. The CDR3 region has the DNA TGTGCCAGCAGCCAACTTCAGGGGGATGAGGGGTATGGCTACACCTTC. It specifies CASSQLQGDEGYGYTF.